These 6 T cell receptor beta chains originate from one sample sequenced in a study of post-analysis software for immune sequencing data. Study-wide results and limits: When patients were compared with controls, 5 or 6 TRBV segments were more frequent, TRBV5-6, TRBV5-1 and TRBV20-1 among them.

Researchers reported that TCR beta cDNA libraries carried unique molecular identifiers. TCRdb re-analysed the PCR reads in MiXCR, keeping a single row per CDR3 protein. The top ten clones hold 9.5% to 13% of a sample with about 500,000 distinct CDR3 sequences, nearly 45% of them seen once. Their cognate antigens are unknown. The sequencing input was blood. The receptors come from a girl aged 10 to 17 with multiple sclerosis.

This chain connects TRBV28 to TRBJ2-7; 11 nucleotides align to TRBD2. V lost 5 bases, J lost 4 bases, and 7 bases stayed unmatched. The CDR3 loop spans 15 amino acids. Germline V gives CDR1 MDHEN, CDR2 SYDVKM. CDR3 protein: CASSVPGLAVYEQYF. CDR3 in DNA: TGTGCCAGCAGTGTCCCGGGACTAGCGGTTTACGAGCAGTACTTC.

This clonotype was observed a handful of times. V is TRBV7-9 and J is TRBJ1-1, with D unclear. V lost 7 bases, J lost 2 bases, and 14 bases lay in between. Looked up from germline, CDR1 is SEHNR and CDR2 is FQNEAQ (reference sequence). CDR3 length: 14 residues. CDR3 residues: CASTLQTLNTEAFF. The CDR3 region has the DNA TGTGCCAGCACCCTACAGACGCTCAACACTGAAGCTTTCTTT.

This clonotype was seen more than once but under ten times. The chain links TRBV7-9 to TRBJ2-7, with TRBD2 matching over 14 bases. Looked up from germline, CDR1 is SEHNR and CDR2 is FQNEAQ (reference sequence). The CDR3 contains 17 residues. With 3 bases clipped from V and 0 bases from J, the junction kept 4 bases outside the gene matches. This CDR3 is CASSLGLAGAYSYEQYF. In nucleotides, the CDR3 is TGTGCCAGCAGCTTGGGACTAGCGGGAGCGTACTCCTACGAGCAGTACTTC.

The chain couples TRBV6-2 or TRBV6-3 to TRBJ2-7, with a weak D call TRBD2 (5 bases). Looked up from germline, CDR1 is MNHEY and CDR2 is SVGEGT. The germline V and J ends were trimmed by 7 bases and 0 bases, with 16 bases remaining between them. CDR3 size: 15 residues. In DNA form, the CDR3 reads TGTGCCAGCACGGGAAGTCAGGTGAACTCCTACGAGCAGTACTTC. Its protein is CASTGSQVNSYEQYF.

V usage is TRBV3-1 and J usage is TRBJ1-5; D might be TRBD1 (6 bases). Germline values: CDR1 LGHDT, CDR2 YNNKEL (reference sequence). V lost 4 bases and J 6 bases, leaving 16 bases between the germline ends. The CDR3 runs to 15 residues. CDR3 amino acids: CASSPRQEDSQPQHF. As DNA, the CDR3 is TGTGCCAGCAGCCCTCGACAGGAAGATAGTCAGCCCCAGCATTTT.

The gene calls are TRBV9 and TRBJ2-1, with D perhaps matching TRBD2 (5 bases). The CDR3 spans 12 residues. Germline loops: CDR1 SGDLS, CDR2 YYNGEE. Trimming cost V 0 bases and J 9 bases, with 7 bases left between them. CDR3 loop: CASSVGGFEQFF. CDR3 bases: TGTGCCAGCAGCGTAGGAGGGTTTGAGCAGTTCTTC.